The entry below gives a single T cell receptor (beta chain) sequence along with its context. Its specificity is unknown. Other DNA sequences of this sample code for an identical CDR3. These data belong to a study of shared clonotypes between healthy human individuals. Turning to the study itself: There were three CD4 naive, three CD4 memory, two CD8 naive and one CD8 memory plates per donor. Overall study findings and caveats: Relative to clonotypes present in all four donors, those not shared had lower generation probabilities.

Per germline, CDR1 SEHNR and CDR2 FQNEAQ (reference sequence). The CDR3 consists of 11 residues. Deletions cut 5 bases from V and 6 bases from J, with 7 bases between. Naive CD8 isolation took CD45RO-negative cells positively selected for CCR7 and excluded terminally differentiated effector memory CD45RA+ cells. Original handling: ImmunoSEQ only sent back junction sequences with no quality scores, so filtering was done differently. Assay: immunoSEQ multiplex PCR; the TCRdb copy retains only in-frame clones and omits some. That table is the source of V, J and clone size, and D and trimming were worked out from the DNA. The sample holds about 2.1 million clones, 85% to 95% seen once.

The V gene is TRBV7-9, the J gene TRBJ1-1, with a possible D match to TRBD1 (5 bases). Sample: naive CD8+ T cells from PBMCs. This clonotype was obtained from a man in his late teens or twenties in good health. Some clones in this sample may be carry-over from other donors' samples. The CDR3 is CASSPGSEAFF. CDR3 DNA: TGTGCCAGCAGCCCAGGGTCTGAAGCTTTCTTT.